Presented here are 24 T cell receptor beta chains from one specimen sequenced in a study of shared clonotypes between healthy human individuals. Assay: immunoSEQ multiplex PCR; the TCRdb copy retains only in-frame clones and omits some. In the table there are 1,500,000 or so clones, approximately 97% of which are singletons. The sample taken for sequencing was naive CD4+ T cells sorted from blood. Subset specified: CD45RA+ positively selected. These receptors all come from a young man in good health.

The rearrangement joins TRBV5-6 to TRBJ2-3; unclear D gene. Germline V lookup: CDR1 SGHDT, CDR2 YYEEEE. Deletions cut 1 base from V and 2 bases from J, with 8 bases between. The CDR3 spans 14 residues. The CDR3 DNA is TGTGCCAGCAGCTTGCCTGGGTCCACAGATACGCAGTATTTT. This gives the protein CASSLPGSTDTQYF.

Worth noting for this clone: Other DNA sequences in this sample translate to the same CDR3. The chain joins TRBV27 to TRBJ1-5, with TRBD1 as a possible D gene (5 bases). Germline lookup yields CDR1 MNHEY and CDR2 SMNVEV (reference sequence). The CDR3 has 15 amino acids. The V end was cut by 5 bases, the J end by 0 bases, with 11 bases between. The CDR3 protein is CASSPRGGSNQPQHF. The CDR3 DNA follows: TGTGCCAGCAGTCCAAGGGGAGGTAGCAATCAGCCCCAGCATTTT.

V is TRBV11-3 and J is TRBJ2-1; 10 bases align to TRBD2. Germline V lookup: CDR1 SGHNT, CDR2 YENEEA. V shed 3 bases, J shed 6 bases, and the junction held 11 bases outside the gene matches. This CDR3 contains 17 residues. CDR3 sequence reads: CASSLGPRTSGGNEQFF. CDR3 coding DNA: TGTGCCAGCAGCTTGGGTCCGAGGACTAGCGGTGGCAATGAGCAGTTCTTC.

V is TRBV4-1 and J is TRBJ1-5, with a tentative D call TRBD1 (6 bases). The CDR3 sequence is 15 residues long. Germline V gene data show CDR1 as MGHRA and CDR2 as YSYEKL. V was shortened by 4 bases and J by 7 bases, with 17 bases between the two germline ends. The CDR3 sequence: CASSRKLGGDQPQHF. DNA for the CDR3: TGCGCCAGCAGCCGGAAGCTGGGGGGCGACCAGCCCCAGCATTTT.

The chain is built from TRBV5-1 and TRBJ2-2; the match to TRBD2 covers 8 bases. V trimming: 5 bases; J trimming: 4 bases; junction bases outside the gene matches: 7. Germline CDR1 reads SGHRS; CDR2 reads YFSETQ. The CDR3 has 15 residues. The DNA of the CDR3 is TGCGCCAGCAGTTCCCTAGCGGGTACCACCGGGGAGCTGTTTTTT. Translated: CASSSLAGTTGELFF. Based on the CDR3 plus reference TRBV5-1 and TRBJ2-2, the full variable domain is KAGVTQTPRYLIKTRGQQVTLSCSPISGHRSVSWYQQTPGQGLQFLFEYFSETQRNKGNFPGRFSGRQFSNSRSEMNVSTLELGDSALYLCASSSLAGTTGELFFGEGSRLTVL.

The CDR3 loop is CASSLKGPYEQYF. The CDR3, as DNA: TGTGCCAGCAGCTTAAAAGGGCCCTACGAGCAGTACTTC. The chain uses TRBV7-9 and TRBJ2-7; D unresolved. This CDR3 contains 13 residues. Germline loops: CDR1 SEHNR, CDR2 FQNEAQ (reference sequence). The V gene lost 2 bases and the J gene lost 2 bases, with 7 bases spanning the gap.

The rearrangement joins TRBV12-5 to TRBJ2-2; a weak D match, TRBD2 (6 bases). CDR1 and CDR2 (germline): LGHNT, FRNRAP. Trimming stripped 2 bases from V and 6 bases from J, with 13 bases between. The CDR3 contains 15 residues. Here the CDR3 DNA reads TGTGCTAGTGGTTTGACGGGACTCCCGCCCGGGGAGCTGTTTTTT. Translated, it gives CASGLTGLPPGELFF.

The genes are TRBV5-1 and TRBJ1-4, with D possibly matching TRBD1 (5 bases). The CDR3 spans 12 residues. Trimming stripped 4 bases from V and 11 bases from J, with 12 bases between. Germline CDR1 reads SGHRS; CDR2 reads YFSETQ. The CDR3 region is CASSLPAGKLFF. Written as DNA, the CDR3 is TGCGCCAGCAGCCTTCCTGCAGGGAAACTGTTTTTT.

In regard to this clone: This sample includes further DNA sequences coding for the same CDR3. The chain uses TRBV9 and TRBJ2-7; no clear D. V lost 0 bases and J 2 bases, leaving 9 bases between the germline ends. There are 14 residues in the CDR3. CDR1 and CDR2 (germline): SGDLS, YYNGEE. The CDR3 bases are TGTGCCAGCAGCGTAGGGGCAGGCGCCTACGAGCAGTACTTC. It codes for CASSVGAGAYEQYF.

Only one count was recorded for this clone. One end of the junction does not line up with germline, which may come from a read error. CDR3 sequence (DNA): TGTGCTAGCAGCTTAGCGCAGGCAGCCCTGGCTCTAAACACCATATATTTT. It encodes CASSLAQAALALNTIYF. J is TRBJ1-3 and V is TRBV7-7; no definite D call. The CDR3 has 17 residues. Per the germline V gene, CDR1 is SSHAT and CDR2 is FNYEAQ (reference sequence).

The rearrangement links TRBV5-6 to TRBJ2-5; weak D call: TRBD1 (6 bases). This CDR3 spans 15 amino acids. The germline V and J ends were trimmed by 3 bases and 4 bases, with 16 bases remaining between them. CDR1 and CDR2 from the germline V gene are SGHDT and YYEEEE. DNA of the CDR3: TGTGCCAGCAGCTATGGGGTAGGGGGTCGAGAGACCCAGTACTTC. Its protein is CASSYGVGGRETQYF.

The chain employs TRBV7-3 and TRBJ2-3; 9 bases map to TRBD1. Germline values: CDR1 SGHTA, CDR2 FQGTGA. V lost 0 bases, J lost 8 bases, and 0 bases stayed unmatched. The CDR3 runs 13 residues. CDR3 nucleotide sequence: TGTGCCAGCAGCTTAACGACAGGGGGTACGCAGTATTTT. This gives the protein CASSLTTGGTQYF.

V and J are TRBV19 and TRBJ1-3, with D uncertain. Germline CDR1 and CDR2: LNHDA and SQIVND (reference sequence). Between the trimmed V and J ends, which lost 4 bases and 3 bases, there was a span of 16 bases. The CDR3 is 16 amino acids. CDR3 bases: TGTGCCAGTAGTACCCACAGCGCCAACAGTGGAAACACCATATATTTT. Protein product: CASSTHSANSGNTIYF.

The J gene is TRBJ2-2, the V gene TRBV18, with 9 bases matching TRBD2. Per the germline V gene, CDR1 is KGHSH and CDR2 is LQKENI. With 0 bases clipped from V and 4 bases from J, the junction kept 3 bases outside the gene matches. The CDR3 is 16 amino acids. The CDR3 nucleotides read TGTGCCAGCTCACCACCTCGACTAGCGGTCACCGGGGAGCTGTTTTTT. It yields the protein CASSPPRLAVTGELFF.

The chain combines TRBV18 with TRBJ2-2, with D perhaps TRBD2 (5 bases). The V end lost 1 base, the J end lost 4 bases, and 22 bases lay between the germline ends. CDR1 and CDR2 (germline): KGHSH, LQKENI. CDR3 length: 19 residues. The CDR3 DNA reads TGTGCCAGCTCACCACTTCCTCCCGCAAGAGGGAGAGTCACCGGGGAGCTGTTTTTT. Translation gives CASSPLPPARGRVTGELFF.

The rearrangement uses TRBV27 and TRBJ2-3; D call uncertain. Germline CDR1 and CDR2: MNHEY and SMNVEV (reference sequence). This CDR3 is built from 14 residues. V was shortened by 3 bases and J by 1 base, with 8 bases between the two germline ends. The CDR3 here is CASSFAAGTDTQYF. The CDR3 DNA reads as TGTGCCAGCAGTTTTGCGGCCGGCACAGATACGCAGTATTTT.

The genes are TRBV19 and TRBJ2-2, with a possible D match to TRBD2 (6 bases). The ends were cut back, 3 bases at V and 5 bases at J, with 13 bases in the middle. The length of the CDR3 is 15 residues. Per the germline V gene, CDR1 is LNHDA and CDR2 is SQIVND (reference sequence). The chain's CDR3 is CASSIPNGRTGELFF. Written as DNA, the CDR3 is TGTGCCAGTAGTATCCCAAACGGGAGAACCGGGGAGCTGTTTTTT.

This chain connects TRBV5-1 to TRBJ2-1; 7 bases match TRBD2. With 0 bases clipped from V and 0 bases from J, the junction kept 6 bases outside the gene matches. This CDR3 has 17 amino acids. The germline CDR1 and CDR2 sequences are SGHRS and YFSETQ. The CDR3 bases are TGCGCCAGCAGCTTGGACCAGCGGGACTACTCCTACAATGAGCAGTTCTTC. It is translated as CASSLDQRDYSYNEQFF. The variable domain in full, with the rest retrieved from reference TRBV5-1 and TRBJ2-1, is KAGVTQTPRYLIKTRGQQVTLSCSPISGHRSVSWYQQTPGQGLQFLFEYFSETQRNKGNFPGRFSGRQFSNSRSEMNVSTLELGDSALYLCASSLDQRDYSYNEQFFGPGTRLTVL.

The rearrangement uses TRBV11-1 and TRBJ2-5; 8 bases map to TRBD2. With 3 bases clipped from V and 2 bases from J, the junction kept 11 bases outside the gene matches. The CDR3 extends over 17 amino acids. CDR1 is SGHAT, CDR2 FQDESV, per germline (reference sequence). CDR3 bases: TGTGCCAGCAGCTTCCCCGAGCGGGGGCGCTATCAAGAGACCCAGTACTTC. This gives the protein CASSFPERGRYQETQYF.

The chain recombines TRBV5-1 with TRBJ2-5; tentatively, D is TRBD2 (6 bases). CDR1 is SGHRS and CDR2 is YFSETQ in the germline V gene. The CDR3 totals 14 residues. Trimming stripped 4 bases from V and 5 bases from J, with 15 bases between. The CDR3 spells CASSSRGSRETQYF. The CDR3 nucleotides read TGCGCCAGCAGCAGTCGGGGGAGTCGGGAGACCCAGTACTTC.

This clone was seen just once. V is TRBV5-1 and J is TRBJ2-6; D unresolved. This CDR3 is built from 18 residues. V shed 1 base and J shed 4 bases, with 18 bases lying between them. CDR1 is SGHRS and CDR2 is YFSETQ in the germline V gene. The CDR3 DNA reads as TGCGCCAGCAGCTTGTCTCCCCGCGGCCTGTCGGGGGCCAACGTCCTGACTTTC. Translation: CASSLSPRGLSGANVLTF.

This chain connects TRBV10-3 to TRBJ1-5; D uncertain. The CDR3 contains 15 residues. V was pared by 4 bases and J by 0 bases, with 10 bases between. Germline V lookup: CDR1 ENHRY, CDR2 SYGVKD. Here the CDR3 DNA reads TGTGCCATCAGTGTAGGAAGGAATAGCAATCAGCCCCAGCATTTT. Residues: CAISVGRNSNQPQHF.

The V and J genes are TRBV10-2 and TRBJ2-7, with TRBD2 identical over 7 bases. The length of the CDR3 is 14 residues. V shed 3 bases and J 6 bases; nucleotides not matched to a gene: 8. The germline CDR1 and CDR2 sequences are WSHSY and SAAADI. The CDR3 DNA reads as TGCGCCAGCAGTGACGGCGGGAGTAGGGCCGAGCAGTACTTC. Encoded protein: CASSDGGSRAEQYF.

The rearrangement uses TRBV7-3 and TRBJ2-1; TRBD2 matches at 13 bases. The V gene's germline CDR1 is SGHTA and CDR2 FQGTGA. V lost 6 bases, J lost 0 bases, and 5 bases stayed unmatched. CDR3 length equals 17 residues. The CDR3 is CASRLAGGPSSYNEQFF. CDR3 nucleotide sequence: TGTGCCAGCAGACTAGCGGGAGGGCCGAGCTCCTACAATGAGCAGTTCTTC.